The next 3 T cell receptor beta chains were all read from a single sample in a study of blood T cells in healthy people across ages. Then a second PCR, running roughly 7 to 11 cycles, was carried out with a sample-barcoded 5' primer and a J-beta primer mix. TCRdb reprocessed the 5' RACE reads with MiXCR, giving one entry per CDR3 protein. The top ten hold 13% of the sample, which has some 900,000 distinct CDR3 sequences, about 44% seen once. The specimen was blood. These receptors were collected from a young man in good health.

This chain uses TRBV20-1 with TRBJ2-3; TRBD2 is a possible D gene (7 bases). With 5 bases removed from V and 9 bases from J, the gap between germline ends came to 21 bases. Germline V gives CDR1 DFQATT, CDR2 SNEGSKA (reference sequence). The CDR3 runs to 14 residues. For the CDR3, the DNA is TGCAGTGCTCAGAGGGGGGGCCGGGTGGACACGCAGTATTTT. Translation: CSAQRGGRVDTQYF.

This clonotype was recorded many times. The V call is TRBV12-3 or TRBV12-4, the J call TRBJ2-6, with unresolved D. CDR3 length: 15 residues. Trimming stripped 1 base from V and 2 bases from J, with 6 bases between. The CDR3 nucleotides read TGTGCCAGCAGTTTAGGAGGTACTGGGGCCAACGTCCTGACTTTC. This translates into CASSLGGTGANVLTF.

Of note for this clonotype: Mismatch with germline at one junction end may stem from a read error. The V and J genes are TRBV3-1 and TRBJ2-3; D is unresolved. The germline gives CDR1 LGHDT, CDR2 YNNKEL (reference sequence). The CDR3 totals 13 residues. CDR3 sequence reads: CANSHNRADTQYF. The CDR3 nucleotides are TGTGCCAACAGCCATAATCGGGCAGATACGCAGTATTTT.